The entry below gives a single TCR beta chain sequence along with its context. The target of this receptor is not known. It has no much larger one-base neighbor in the sample; base qualities were not kept. This entry belongs to a study of control samples from healthy donors and cancer patients (dated by TCRdb to 2020 to 2022). Trimming removed 5 bases from V and 8 bases from J, leaving 12 bases between the germline ends. CDR3 length: 13 amino acids, cysteine to phenylalanine. The DNA shown is the 39-base CDR3, in frame from base 1. CDR1 and CDR2 are drawn from the germline V gene: SGHTA, FQGTGA. The library was produced with the immunoSEQ multiplex PCR assay. TCRdb mirrors the immuneACCESS table, restricted to in-frame sequences. Some clones are absent from its copies; in checked studies, under half trace to an unresolved V gene, and the reason for the others is unknown. Counted in this sample were about 61,000 clones; around 90% of them appeared once. Roughly 5.7% of the sample lies in the top ten.

Sequencing used PBMCs. The receptor was derived from a man aged 55 to 70 with colorectal cancer. The sequence links TRBV7-3 to TRBJ2-2; perhaps TRBD2 is the D gene, with 6 bases matching. The CDR3 region has the sequence CASSPSGVGELFF. The nucleotides read TGTGCCAGCAGCCCGTCGGGGGTAGGGGAGCTGTTTTTT.